The 10 T cell receptor beta chains below come from one sample, sequenced in a study of response to subunit inactivated influenza vaccine. Using its own MiXCR run on the RT-PCR reads, TCRdb lists one record per CDR3 protein. This table holds under 500,000 distinct CDR3 sequences, approximately 11% found once. The sample here was PBMCs from blood, taken roughly 6 weeks after vaccination. These receptors all come from a man in his forties or fifties who received an inactivated influenza vaccine.

This clonotype occurred a few times. The chain recombines TRBV7-2 with TRBJ2-3; 11 bases are shared with TRBD2. V shed 2 bases and J 13 bases; nucleotides not matched to a gene: 8. The length of the CDR3 is 14 residues. In germline, CDR1 is SGHTA, CDR2 FQGNSA. The CDR3 here is CASSLWTLAGGKYF. The DNA of the CDR3 is TGTGCCAGCAGCTTATGGACCCTAGCGGGAGGAAAGTATTTT.

Only a few counts were recorded for this clonotype. The chain carries TRBV28 and TRBJ2-3, with TRBD1 matching 7 bases. V shed 6 bases, J shed 4 bases, and the junction held 13 bases outside the gene matches. Germline V lookup: CDR1 MDHEN, CDR2 SYDVKM. The CDR3 length is 16 residues. CDR3 coding DNA: TGTGCCAGCAGCCAGAGAGCCAGGGGGTGGGCAGATACGCAGTATTTT. Translating gives CASSQRARGWADTQYF. The entire variable domain, with the rest obtained from reference TRBV28 and TRBJ2-3, is as follows: DVKVTQSSRYLVKRTGEKVFLECVQDMDHENMFWYRQDPGLGLRLIYFSYDVKMKEKGDIPEGYSVSREKKERFSLILESASTNQTSMYLCASSQRARGWADTQYFGPGTRLTVL.

This clonotype was seen ten or more times. This chain links TRBV6-5 with TRBJ2-6; D gene unclear. This CDR3 contains 14 residues. CDR1 is MNHEY, CDR2 SVGAGI, per germline. V lost 6 bases to trimming and J lost 4 bases, with 10 bases between them. CDR3 residues: CASSKLSGANVLTF. The CDR3 region has the DNA TGTGCCAGCAGCAAATTGTCCGGGGCCAACGTCCTGACTTTC.

This clonotype was picked up a small number of times. This chain connects TRBV6-1 to TRBJ1-1; TRBD1 is a possible D gene (5 bases). The germline V gene has CDR1 MNHNS and CDR2 SASEGT. Trimming removed 11 bases from V and 3 bases from J, with 19 bases in between. This CDR3 has 14 amino acids. CDR3: CADRPGRGDTEAFF. Here the CDR3 DNA reads TGTGCCGACCGACCGGGGAGGGGTGACACTGAAGCTTTCTTT.

This clonotype appeared a few times. The chain is built from TRBV20-1 and TRBJ2-1; weak D call: TRBD2 (6 bases). The V gene's germline CDR1 is DFQATT and CDR2 SNEGSKA (reference sequence). The V gene lost 1 base and the J gene lost 0 bases, with 19 bases spanning the gap. The CDR3 is made up of 18 amino acids. The CDR3 loop is CSARGPRRAGSSYNEQFF. CDR3 bases: TGCAGTGCTAGAGGCCCCAGGAGAGCCGGGAGCTCCTACAATGAGCAGTTCTTC.

V gene TRBV13 combines with J gene TRBJ2-6, with TRBD2 matching over 12 bases. V was clipped by 6 bases and J by 1 base; unmatched bases: 4. The germline gives CDR1 PRHDT, CDR2 FYEKMQ (reference sequence). The CDR3 runs 17 residues. CDR3 in amino acids: CASRYLAGGSGANVLTF. DNA for the CDR3: TGTGCCAGCAGATACCTAGCGGGAGGGTCTGGGGCCAACGTCCTGACTTTC. The whole variable domain, remainder taken from reference TRBV13 and TRBJ2-6, is AAGVIQSPRHLIKEKRETATLKCYPIPRHDTVYWYQQGPGQDPQFLISFYEKMQSDKGSIPDRFSAQQFSDYHSELNMSSLELGDSALYFCASRYLAGGSGANVLTFGAGSRLTVL.

The V gene is TRBV7-6, the J gene TRBJ2-5, with TRBD2 matching 8 bases. V lost 5 bases to trimming and J lost 3 bases; unmatched junction nucleotides: 11. In germline, CDR1 is SGHVS, CDR2 FNYEAQ. The CDR3 is 16 residues long. The CDR3 here is CASSTGPGLVEETQYF. CDR3 nucleotides: TGTGCCAGCAGCACCGGCCCGGGACTAGTAGAAGAGACCCAGTACTTC. Using reference TRBV7-6 and TRBJ2-5 for the parts outside the CDR3, the full variable domain is GAGVSQSPRYKVTKRGQDVALRCDPISGHVSLYWYRQALGQGPEFLTYFNYEAQQDKSGLPNDRFSAERPEGSISTLTIQRTEQRDSAMYRCASSTGPGLVEETQYFGPGTRLLVL.

This clonotype was seen only a few times. The CDR3 coding sequence is TGTGCCAGCAGCTTCCGACAAGGCTACGAGCAGTACTTC. Amino acids: CASSFRQGYEQYF. This chain links TRBV7-6 with TRBJ2-7; D gene ambiguous. Trimming shortened V by 3 bases and J by 3 bases, and 9 bases separated the two germline ends. The CDR3 covers 13 residues. Germline CDR1 and CDR2: SGHVS and FNYEAQ.

V is TRBV6-2 or TRBV6-3 and J is TRBJ1-5; D gene uncertain. The CDR3 runs 15 residues. Germline V gene lookup returns CDR1 MNHEY and CDR2 SVGEGT. V was cut by 3 bases and J by 3 bases, with 12 bases left in between. The CDR3 nucleotides are TGTGCCAGCAGTTATCCACCCGGGCACAATCAGCCCCAGCATTTT. Protein sequence: CASSYPPGHNQPQHF.

This clonotype showed up just a few times. The chain combines TRBV4-3 with TRBJ2-2, with 9 positions matching TRBD2. The V segment lost 3 bases and the J segment 7 bases; nucleotides outside the gene matches: 6. CDR3 length equals 15 residues. CDR1 and CDR2 (germline): LGHNA, YSLEER. The DNA for the CDR3 is TGCGCCAGCAGCCAGGGACTAGCCCTGGTCGGGGAGCTGTTTTTT. This sequence encodes CASSQGLALVGELFF.